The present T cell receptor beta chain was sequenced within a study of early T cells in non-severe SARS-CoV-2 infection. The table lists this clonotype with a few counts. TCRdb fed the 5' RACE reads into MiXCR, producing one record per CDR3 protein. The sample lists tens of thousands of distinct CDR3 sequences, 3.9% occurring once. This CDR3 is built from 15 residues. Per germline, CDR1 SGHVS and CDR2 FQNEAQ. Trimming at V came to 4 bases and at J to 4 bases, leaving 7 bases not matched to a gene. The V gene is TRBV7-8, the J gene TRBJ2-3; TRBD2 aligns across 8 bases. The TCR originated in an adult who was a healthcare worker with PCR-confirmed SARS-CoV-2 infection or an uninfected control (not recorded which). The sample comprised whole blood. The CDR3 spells CASSSGLAGSDTQYF. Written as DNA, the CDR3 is TGTGCCAGCAGCTCGGGGCTAGCGGGCTCAGATACGCAGTATTTT.